This T cell receptor (beta chain) was obtained from a study of response to subunit inactivated influenza vaccine. From the RT-PCR reads, TCRdb called clonotypes with MiXCR, one entry per CDR3 protein. Of roughly 760,000 distinct CDR3 sequences detected, around 20% appear once; the ten largest clones hold roughly 10%. Study-level findings and limits: Each seasonal influenza vaccination recruits few new T cells, the authors suggested.

This clonotype has a count of ten or more. Its antigen is not known. The CDR3 covers 13 residues. Germline trimming cut 1 base from V and 10 bases from J; bases unmatched to any gene: 4. CDR1 SGHAT and CDR2 FQNNGV come from the germline V gene. The V gene is TRBV11-2, the J gene TRBJ2-1; 7 bases agree with TRBD2. Here the sequenced sample was PBMCs from blood, taken approximately 5 days after vaccination. This clonotype was sampled from a middle-aged man who received an inactivated influenza vaccine. Here the CDR3 reads CASSLVVGGEQFF. In nucleotides, the CDR3 is TGTGCCAGCAGCTTAGTTGTCGGGGGGGAGCAGTTCTTC.